Following are 9 T cell receptor beta chains from one sample sequenced in a study of chemoradiotherapy in HPV16-positive cancers. TCRdb's table, derived via immunoSEQ multiplex PCR, lists solely in-frame clones and lacks some. Of around 10,000 clones detected, roughly 70% appear once; the ten largest clones hold more than 7%. Specimen collection occurred from a patient who underwent chemoradiotherapy. The receptors here all came from a human donor with HPV-associated anogenital cancer.

V gene TRBV5-4 combines with J gene TRBJ1-2, with D perhaps matching TRBD1 (5 bases). Looked up from germline, CDR1 is SGHNT and CDR2 is YYREEE (reference sequence). V was pared by 1 base and J by 5 bases, with 21 bases between. This CDR3 contains 17 residues. Here the CDR3 reads CASSLSYSGGETYGYTF. The CDR3 DNA reads TGTGCCAGCAGCTTGTCCTACTCTGGAGGGGAGACTTATGGCTACACCTTC.

This chain uses TRBV19 with TRBJ2-7; D uncertain. V gave up 3 bases and J gave up 2 bases, with 11 bases separating them. CDR1 and CDR2 from the germline V gene are LNHDA and SQIVND (reference sequence). The CDR3 length is 14 residues. The CDR3 region has the DNA TGTGCCAGTAGTATTTCTTCGTCTACCTACGAGCAGTACTTC. Its protein product is CASSISSSTYEQYF.

V usage is TRBV7-2 and J usage is TRBJ1-1; tentatively, D is TRBD1 (5 bases). V was pared by 3 bases and J by 1 base, with 18 bases between. The CDR3 has 17 residues. CDR1 and CDR2 (germline): SGHTA, FQGNSA. This CDR3 is CASSFRGRIQKNTEAFF. The CDR3 DNA follows: TGTGCCAGCAGCTTCCGGGGCAGGATACAGAAGAACACTGAAGCTTTCTTT.

A single count supports this clone. The V gene is TRBV7-2, the J gene TRBJ2-3; D is perhaps TRBD1 or TRBD2 (5 bases each). The CDR3 runs 16 residues. Trimming pared 5 bases from V and 0 bases from J, leaving 15 bases between. Per germline, CDR1 SGHTA and CDR2 FQGNSA. The CDR3 protein is CASSGWGMSSTDTQYF. CDR3 bases: TGTGCCAGCAGCGGGTGGGGGATGAGTAGCACAGATACGCAGTATTTT.

The V and J genes are TRBV5-5 and TRBJ1-2; D gene unclear. Trimming stripped 6 bases from V and 0 bases from J, with 12 bases between. The CDR3 loop spans 14 amino acids. Germline assignment: CDR1 SGHKS and CDR2 YYEKEE (reference sequence). The CDR3 reads CASTLTLTNYGYTF. The CDR3 region has the DNA TGTGCCAGCACCCTGACTTTAACTAACTATGGCTACACCTTC.

V and J are TRBV27 and TRBJ2-2; no reliable D call. The CDR3 sequence is 13 residues long. Germline values: CDR1 MNHEY, CDR2 SMNVEV (reference sequence). Trimming shortened V by 5 bases and J by 4 bases, and 8 bases separated the two germline ends. The CDR3 DNA follows: TGTGCCAGCAGTCCCAGCAGCACCGGGGAGCTGTTTTTT. It translates to CASSPSSTGELFF.

This clone has only a few counts. The chain is built from TRBV28 and TRBJ1-6; TRBD1 matches at 7 bases. This CDR3 region has 17 residues. CDR1 MDHEN and CDR2 SYDVKM come from the germline V gene. J lost 4 bases, V lost 5 bases, and 11 bases had no gene match. The CDR3 sequence is CASSTRQGSGYNSPLHF. CDR3 nucleotides: TGTGCCAGCAGTACCCGACAGGGTAGTGGTTATAATTCACCCCTCCACTTT. Supplemented by reference TRBV28 and TRBJ1-6, the full variable domain reads DVKVTQSSRYLVKRTGEKVFLECVQDMDHENMFWYRQDPGLGLRLIYFSYDVKMKEKGDIPEGYSVSREKKERFSLILESASTNQTSMYLCASSTRQGSGYNSPLHFGNGTRLTVT.

The V gene is TRBV9, the J gene TRBJ1-5; D is perhaps TRBD1 (5 bases). The germline CDR1 and CDR2 sequences are SGDLS and YYNGEE. There are 15 residues in the CDR3. Trimming shortened V by 2 bases and J by 1 base, and 10 bases separated the two germline ends. This chain's CDR3 is CASSVRGSSNQPQHF. CDR3 sequence (DNA): TGTGCCAGCAGCGTTAGGGGCAGCAGCAATCAGCCCCAGCATTTT.

The CDR3 loop is CASTTGLGKEKLFF. The CDR3 DNA is TGTGCCAGTACGACAGGGTTGGGAAAAGAAAAACTGTTTTTT. This chain links TRBV19 with TRBJ1-4; TRBD1 aligns across 7 bases. The ends lost 7 bases at V and 8 bases at J; junction bases unmatched: 10. The CDR3 has 14 residues. The germline V gene encodes CDR1 LNHDA and CDR2 SQIVND (reference sequence).